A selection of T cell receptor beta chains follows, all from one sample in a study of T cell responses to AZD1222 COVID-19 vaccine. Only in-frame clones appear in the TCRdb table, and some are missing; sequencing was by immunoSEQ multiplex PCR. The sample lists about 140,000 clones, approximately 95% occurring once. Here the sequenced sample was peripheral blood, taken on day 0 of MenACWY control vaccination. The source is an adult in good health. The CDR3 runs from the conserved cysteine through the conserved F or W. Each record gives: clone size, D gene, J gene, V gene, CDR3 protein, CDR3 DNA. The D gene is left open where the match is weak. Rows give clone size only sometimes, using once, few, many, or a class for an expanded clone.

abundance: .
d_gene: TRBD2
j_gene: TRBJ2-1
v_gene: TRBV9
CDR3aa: CASSPRTSGGGVNEQFF
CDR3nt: TGTGCCAGCAGCCCTCGAACTAGCGGGGGAGGCGTCAATGAGCAGTTCTTC

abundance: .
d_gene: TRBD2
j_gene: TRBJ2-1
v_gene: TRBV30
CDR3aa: CAWSVSGTGDEQFF
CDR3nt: TGTGCCTGGAGTGTTAGCGGGACTGGCGATGAGCAGTTCTTC

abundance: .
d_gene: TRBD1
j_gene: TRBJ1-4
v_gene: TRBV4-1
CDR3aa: CASSRSDRAPNEKLFF
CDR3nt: TGCGCCAGCAGCAGAAGTGACAGGGCGCCTAATGAAAAACTGTTTTTT

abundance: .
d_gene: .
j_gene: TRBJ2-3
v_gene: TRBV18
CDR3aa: CASSPDSRTDTQYF
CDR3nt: TGTGCCAGCTCACCCGACAGCCGCACAGATACGCAGTATTTT

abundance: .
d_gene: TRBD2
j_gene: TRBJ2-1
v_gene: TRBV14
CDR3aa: CASSQDLGTSGAYNEQFF
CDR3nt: TGTGCCAGCAGCCAAGATCTGGGGACTAGCGGGGCCTACAATGAGCAGTTCTTC

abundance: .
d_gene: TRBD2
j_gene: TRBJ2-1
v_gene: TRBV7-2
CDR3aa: CASSLVAGVQFF
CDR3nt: TGTGCCAGCAGCTTAGTGGCGGGGGTGCAGTTCTTC

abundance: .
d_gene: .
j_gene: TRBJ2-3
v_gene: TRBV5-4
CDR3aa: CASSLAHLPTSTDTQYF
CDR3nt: TGTGCCAGCAGTCTAGCGCACTTGCCGACTAGCACAGATACGCAGTATTTT

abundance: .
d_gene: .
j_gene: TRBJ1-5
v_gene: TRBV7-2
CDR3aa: CASSSRAHGNQPQHF
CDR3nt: TGTGCCAGCAGCTCCAGAGCTCACGGTAATCAGCCCCAGCATTTT

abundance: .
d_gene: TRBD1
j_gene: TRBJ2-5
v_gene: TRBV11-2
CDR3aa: CASSLRTGGETQYF
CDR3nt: TGTGCCAGCAGCTTACGGACAGGCGGGGAGACCCAGTACTTC

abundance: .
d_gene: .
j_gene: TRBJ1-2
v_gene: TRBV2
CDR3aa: CASRVQGANYGYTF
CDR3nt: TGTGCCAGCAGGGTACAGGGCGCTAACTATGGCTACACCTTC

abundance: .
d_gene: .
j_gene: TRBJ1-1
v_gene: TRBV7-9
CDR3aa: CASSYVRDIAGFF
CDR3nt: TGTGCCAGCAGTTATGTTAGGGACATCGCGGGTTTCTTT

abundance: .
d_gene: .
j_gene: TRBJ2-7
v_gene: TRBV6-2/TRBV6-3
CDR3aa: CASSYGTGQHEQYF
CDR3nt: TGTGCCAGCAGTTACGGGACGGGCCAACACGAGCAGTACTTC

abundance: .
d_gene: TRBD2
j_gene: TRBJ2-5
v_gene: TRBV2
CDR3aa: CASKSGLAGGLETQYF
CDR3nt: TGTGCCAGCAAATCGGGACTAGCGGGGGGGCTTGAGACCCAGTACTTC

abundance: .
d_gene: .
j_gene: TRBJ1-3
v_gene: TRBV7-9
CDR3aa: CASSLGGNTIYF
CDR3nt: TGTGCCAGCAGCTTGGGGGGAAACACCATATATTTT

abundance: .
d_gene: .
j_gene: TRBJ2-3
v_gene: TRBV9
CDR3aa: CASSVAAATDTQYF
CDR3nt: TGTGCCAGCAGCGTAGCAGCAGCCACAGATACGCAGTATTTT

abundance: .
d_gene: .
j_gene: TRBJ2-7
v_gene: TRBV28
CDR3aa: CASSLGATGPYEQYF
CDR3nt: TGTGCCAGCAGTTTAGGGGCTACGGGGCCCTACGAGCAGTACTTC

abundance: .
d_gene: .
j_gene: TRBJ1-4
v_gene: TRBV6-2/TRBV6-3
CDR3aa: CASSSLKTATNEKLFF
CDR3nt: TGTGCCAGCAGCTCCCTTAAGACAGCAACTAATGAAAAACTGTTTTTT

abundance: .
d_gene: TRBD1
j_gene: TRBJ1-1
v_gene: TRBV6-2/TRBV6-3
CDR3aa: CASSYARTGTFTEAFF
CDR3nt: TGTGCCAGCAGTTACGCACGGACAGGAACCTTCACTGAAGCTTTCTTT

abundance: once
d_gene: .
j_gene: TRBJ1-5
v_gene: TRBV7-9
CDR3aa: CASSHDGFNQPQHF
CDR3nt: TGTGCCAGCAGCCACGACGGGTTCAATCAGCCCCAGCATTTT

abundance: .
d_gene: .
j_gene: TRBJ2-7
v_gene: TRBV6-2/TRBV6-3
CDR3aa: CASSSGVEGEQYF
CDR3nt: TGTGCCAGCAGCTCCGGGGTAGAGGGCGAGCAGTACTTC

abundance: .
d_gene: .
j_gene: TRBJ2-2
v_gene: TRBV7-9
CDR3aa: CASSWATGELFF
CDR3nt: TGTGCCAGCAGCTGGGCCACCGGGGAGCTGTTTTTT

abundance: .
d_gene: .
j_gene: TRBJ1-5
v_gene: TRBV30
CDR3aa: CARGGHSNQPQHF
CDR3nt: TGTGCCCGGGGGGGGCACAGCAATCAGCCCCAGCATTTT

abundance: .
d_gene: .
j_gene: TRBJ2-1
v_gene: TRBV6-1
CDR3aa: CASSEYGGGLSEQFF
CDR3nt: TGTGCCAGCAGTGAATACGGCGGGGGCCTCTCGGAGCAGTTCTTC

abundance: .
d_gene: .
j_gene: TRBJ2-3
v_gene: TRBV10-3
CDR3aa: CAIDSTDTQYF
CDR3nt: TGTGCCATCGACTCCACAGATACGCAGTATTTT

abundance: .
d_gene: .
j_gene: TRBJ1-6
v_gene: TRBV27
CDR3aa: CASSSPGTPSILHF
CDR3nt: TGTGCCAGCAGTTCCCCCGGGACACCGAGTATACTCCACTTT

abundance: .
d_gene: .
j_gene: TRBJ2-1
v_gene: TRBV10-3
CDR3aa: CAIRNSRGTHRDEQFF
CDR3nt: TGTGCCATCAGAAACTCGAGGGGGACCCACCGGGATGAGCAGTTCTTC

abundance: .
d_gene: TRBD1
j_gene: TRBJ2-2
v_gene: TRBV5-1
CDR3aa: CASSPDRVGTGELFF
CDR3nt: TGCGCCAGCAGCCCGGACAGGGTAGGCACCGGGGAGCTGTTTTTT

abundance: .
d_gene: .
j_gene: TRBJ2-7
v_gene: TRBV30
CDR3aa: CACLTSIYEQYF
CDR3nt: TGTGCCTGTTTGACTAGTATCTACGAGCAGTACTTC

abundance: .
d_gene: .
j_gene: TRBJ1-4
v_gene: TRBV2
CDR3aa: CASSLRTEKLFF
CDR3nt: TGTGCCAGCAGTTTACGAACTGAAAAACTGTTTTTT

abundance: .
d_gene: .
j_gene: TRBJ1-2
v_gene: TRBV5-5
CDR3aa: CASSLDWGRDYGYTF
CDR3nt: TGTGCCAGCAGCTTGGACTGGGGGCGCGACTATGGCTACACCTTC

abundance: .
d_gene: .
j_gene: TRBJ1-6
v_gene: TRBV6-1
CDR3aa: CASSEAGRRAKDFYNSPLHF
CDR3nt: TGTGCCAGCAGTGAAGCCGGCAGGCGGGCCAAGGACTTCTATAATTCACCCCTCCACTTT

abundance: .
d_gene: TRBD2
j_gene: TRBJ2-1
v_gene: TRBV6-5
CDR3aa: CASSYSPAGANNEQFF
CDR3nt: TGTGCCAGCAGTTACTCTCCAGCGGGAGCGAACAATGAGCAGTTCTTC

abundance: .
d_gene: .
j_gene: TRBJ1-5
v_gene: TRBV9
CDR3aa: CASGEGSRGNQPQHF
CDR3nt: TGTGCCAGCGGTGAAGGTAGCCGCGGGAATCAGCCCCAGCATTTT

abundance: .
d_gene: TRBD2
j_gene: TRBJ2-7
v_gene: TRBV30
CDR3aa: CACRTSGSSEQYF
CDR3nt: TGTGCCTGCCGTACTAGCGGGAGCAGCGAGCAGTACTTC

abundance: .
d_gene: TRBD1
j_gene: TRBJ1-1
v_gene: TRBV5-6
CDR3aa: CASSLGNRGPKNTEAFF
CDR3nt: TGTGCCAGCAGCTTGGGGAACAGGGGGCCTAAGAACACTGAAGCTTTCTTT

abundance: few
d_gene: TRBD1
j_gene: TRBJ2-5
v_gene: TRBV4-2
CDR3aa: CASSHGQGNNKETQYF
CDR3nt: TGTGCCAGCAGCCATGGACAGGGGAATAATAAAGAGACCCAGTACTTC

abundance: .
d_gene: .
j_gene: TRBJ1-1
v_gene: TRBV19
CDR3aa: CASSLGGPEAFF
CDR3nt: TGTGCCAGTAGTCTAGGGGGGCCTGAAGCTTTCTTT

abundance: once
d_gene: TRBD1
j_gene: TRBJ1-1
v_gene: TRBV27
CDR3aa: CASSLESGGTEAFF
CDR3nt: TGTGCCAGCAGTTTAGAGTCAGGGGGGACTGAAGCTTTCTTT

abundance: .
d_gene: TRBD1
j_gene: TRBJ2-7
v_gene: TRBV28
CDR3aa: CASSWTGDIYEQYF
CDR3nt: TGTGCCAGCAGTTGGACAGGGGATATTTACGAGCAGTACTTC

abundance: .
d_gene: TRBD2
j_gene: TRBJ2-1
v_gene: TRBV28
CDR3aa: CASSLLAEYNEQFF
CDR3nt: TGTGCCAGCAGTTTACTAGCGGAGTACAATGAGCAGTTCTTC

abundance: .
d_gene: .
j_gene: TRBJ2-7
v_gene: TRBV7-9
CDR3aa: CASSLLSQQYF
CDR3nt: TGTGCCAGCAGCTTACTCTCACAGCAGTACTTC

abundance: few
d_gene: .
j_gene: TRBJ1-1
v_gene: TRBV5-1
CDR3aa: CASSLDGGLEAFF
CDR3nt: TGCGCCAGCAGCTTGGATGGGGGACTTGAGGCTTTCTTT

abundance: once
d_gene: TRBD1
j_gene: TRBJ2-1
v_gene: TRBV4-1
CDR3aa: CASSQAGGPYEQFF
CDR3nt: TGCGCCAGCAGCCAAGCAGGGGGCCCATATGAGCAGTTCTTC

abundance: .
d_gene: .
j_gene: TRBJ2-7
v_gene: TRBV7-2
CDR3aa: CASSPSGTETYEQYF
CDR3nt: TGTGCCAGCAGCCCCTCCGGGACGGAAACCTACGAGCAGTACTTC

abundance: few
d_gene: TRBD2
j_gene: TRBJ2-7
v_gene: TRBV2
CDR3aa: CASSEKIAGGRHEQYF
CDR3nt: TGTGCCAGCAGTGAAAAGATAGCGGGAGGGCGTCACGAGCAGTACTTC

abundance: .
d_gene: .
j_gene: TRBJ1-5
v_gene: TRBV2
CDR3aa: CASSVEGQPQHF
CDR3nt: TGTGCCAGCAGCGTCGAAGGTCAGCCCCAGCATTTT

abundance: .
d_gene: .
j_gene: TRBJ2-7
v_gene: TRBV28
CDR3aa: CASSLPWVYEQYF
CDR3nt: TGTGCCAGCAGTTTACCCTGGGTCTACGAGCAGTACTTC

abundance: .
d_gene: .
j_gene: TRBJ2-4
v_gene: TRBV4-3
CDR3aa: CASSQDPGAGLAKNIQYF
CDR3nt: TGCGCCAGCAGCCAAGATCCGGGGGCCGGGTTAGCCAAAAACATTCAGTACTTC

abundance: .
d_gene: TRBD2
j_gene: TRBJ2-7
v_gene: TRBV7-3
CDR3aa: CASSYSGTSFEQYF
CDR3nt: TGTGCCAGCAGCTACTCCGGGACTAGCTTTGAGCAGTACTTC

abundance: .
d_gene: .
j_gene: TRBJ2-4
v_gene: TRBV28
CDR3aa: CASRGTGSKNIQYF
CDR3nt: TGTGCCAGCAGAGGAACAGGGAGTAAAAACATTCAGTACTTC

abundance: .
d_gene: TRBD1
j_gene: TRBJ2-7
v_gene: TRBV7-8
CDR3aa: CASSLRRDRGYEQYF
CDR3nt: TGTGCCAGCAGCTTACGGCGGGACAGGGGCTACGAGCAGTACTTC